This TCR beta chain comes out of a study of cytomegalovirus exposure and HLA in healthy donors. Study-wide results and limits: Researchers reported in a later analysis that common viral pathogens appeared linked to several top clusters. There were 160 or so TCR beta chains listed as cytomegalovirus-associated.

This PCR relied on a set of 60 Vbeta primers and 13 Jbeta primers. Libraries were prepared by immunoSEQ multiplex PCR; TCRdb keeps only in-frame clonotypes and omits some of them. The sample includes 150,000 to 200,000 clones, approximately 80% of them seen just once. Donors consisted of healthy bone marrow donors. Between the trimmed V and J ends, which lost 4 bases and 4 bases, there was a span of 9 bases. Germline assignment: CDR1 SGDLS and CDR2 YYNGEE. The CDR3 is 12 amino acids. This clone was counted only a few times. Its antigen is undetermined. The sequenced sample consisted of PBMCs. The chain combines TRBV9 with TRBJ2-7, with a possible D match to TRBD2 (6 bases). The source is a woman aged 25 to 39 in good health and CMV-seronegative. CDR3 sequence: CASSMEGYEQYF. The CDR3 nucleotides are TGTGCCAGCAGCATGGAGGGGTACGAGCAGTACTTC.